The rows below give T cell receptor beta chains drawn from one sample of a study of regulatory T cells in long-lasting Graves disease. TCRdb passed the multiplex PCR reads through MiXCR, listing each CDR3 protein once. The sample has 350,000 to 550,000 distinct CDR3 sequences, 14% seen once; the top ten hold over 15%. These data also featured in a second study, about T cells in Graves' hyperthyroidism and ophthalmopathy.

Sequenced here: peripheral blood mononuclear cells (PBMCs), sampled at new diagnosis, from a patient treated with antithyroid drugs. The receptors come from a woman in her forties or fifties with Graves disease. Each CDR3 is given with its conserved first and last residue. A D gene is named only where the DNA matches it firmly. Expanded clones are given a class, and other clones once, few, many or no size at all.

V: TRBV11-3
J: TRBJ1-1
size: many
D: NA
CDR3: CASSVQEYTEAFF
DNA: TGTGCCAGCAGCGTCCAGGAGTACACTGAAGCTTTCTTT

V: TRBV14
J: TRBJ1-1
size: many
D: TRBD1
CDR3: CASSQETRDSVTF
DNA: TGTGCCAGCAGCCAAGAAACCCGGGACAGCGTTACTTTT

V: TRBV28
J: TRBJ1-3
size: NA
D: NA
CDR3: CASIQSVDRDQSGNTIYF
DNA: TGTGCCAGCATCCAATCCGTGGACAGAGACCAGTCTGGAAACACCATATATTTT

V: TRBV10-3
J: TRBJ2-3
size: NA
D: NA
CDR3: CAITVVDTQYF
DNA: TGTGCCATCACAGTCGTAGATACGCAGTATTTT

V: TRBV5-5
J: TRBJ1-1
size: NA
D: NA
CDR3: CASSLGGAGRRTEAFF
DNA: TGTGCCAGCAGCTTGGGGGGGGCAGGGAGAAGGACTGAAGCTTTCTTT

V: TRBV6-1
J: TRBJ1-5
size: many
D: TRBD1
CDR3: CASNKGGQGSQPQHF
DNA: TGTGCCAGCAATAAGGGCGGACAGGGCTCTCAGCCCCAGCATTTT

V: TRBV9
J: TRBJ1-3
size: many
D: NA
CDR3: CASRETSHSGNTIYF
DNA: TGTGCCAGCAGAGAGACATCTCACTCTGGAAACACCATATATTTT

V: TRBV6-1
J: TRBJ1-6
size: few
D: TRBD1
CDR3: CASSGTQGAGSPLHF
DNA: TGTGCCAGCAGTGGAACACAGGGGGCAGGTTCACCCCTCCACTTT

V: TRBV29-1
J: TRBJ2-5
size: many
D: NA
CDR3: CSVVDPWGDQETQYF
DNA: TGCAGCGTTGTTGACCCCTGGGGAGACCAAGAGACCCAGTACTTC

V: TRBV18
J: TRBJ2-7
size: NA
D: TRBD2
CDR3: CASSPRAILAGGPNEQYF
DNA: TGTGCCAGCTCACCACGGGCCATACTAGCGGGAGGGCCCAACGAGCAGTACTTC

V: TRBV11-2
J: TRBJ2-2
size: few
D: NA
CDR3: CASRQRGAGELFF
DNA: TGTGCCAGCAGACAGCGTGGGGCCGGGGAGCTGTTTTTT

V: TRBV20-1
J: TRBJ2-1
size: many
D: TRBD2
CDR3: CSAPATSGRGEQFF
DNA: TGCAGTGCTCCAGCGACTAGCGGGAGGGGTGAGCAGTTCTTC

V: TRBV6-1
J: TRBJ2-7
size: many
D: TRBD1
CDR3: CASREGQGKSYEQYF
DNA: TGTGCCAGCAGAGAAGGACAGGGTAAATCCTACGAGCAGTACTTC

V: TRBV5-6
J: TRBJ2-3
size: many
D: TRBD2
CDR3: CASSTLAGLVDTQYF
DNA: TGTGCCAGCAGCACACTAGCGGGGTTAGTAGATACGCAGTATTTT

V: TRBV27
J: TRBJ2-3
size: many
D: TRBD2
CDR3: CASSLTSGIGTQYF
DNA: TGTGCCAGCAGTTTAACTAGCGGGATAGGTACGCAGTATTTT

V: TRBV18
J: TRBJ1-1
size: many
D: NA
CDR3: CASSPPQAEAFF
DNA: TGTGCCAGCTCACCACCTCAAGCTGAAGCTTTCTTT

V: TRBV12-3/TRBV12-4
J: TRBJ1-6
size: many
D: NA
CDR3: CASSLGGRGDSPLHF
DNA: TGTGCCAGCAGCCTCGGGGGCCGGGGGGATTCACCCCTCCACTTT

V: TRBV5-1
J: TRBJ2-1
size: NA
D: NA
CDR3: CASSLVQNSYNEQFF
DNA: TGCGCCAGCAGCTTGGTTCAGAACTCCTACAATGAGCAGTTCTTC

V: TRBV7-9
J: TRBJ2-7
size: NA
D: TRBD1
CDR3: CASSPGQGLYHEQYF
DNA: TGTGCCAGCAGCCCCGGACAGGGACTCTACCACGAGCAGTACTTC

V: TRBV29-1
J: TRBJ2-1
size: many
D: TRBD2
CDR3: CSVVRREWLEQFF
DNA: TGCAGCGTTGTGAGGCGGGAGTGGCTTGAGCAGTTCTTC

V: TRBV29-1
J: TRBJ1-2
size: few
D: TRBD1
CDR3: CSVDPGQGSWGYTF
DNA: TGCAGCGTTGATCCGGGACAGGGGTCATGGGGCTACACCTTC

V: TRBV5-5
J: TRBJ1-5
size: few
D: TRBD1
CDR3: CASSLDRGVVQPQHF
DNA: TGTGCCAGCAGCTTGGACAGGGGTGTGGTGCAGCCCCAGCATTTT

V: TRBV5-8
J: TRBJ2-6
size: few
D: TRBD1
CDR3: CAAGHRGLSGANVLTF
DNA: TGTGCCGCAGGTCACAGGGGGCTCTCTGGGGCCAACGTCCTGACTTTC

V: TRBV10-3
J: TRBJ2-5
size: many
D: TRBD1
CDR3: CAISGTEQETQYF
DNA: TGTGCCATCAGCGGGACAGAACAAGAGACCCAGTACTTC

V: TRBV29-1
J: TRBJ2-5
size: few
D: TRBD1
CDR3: CSMGQGAEETQYF
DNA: TGCAGCATGGGACAGGGGGCAGAAGAGACCCAGTACTTC

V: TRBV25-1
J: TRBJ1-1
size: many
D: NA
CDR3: CASSENTFSDTEAFF
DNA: TGTGCCAGCAGTGAGAACACGTTCTCGGACACTGAAGCTTTCTTT

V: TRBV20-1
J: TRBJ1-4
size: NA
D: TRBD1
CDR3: CSAKPGGLATNEKLFF
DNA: TGCAGTGCTAAACCAGGGGGCCTTGCAACTAATGAAAAACTGTTTTTT

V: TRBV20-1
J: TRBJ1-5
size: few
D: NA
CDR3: CSASRGYQPQHF
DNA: TGCAGTGCTAGCAGAGGTTACCAGCCCCAGCATTTT

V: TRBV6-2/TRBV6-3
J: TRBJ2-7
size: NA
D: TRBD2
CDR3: CASTYRTSGILSYEQYF
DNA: TGTGCCAGCACCTACAGGACTAGCGGGATACTTTCCTACGAGCAGTACTTC

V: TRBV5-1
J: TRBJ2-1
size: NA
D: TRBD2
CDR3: CASRDPSGNNNEQFF
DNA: TGCGCCAGCAGGGATCCTAGCGGGAATAACAATGAGCAGTTCTTC

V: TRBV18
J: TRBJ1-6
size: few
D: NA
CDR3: CASSRGRPNSPLHF
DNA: TGTGCCAGCTCACGGGGACGACCAAATTCACCCCTCCACTTT

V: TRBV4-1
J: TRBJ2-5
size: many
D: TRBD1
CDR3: CASSLTGTGQETQYF
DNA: TGCGCCAGCAGCCTGACCGGGACAGGCCAAGAGACCCAGTACTTC